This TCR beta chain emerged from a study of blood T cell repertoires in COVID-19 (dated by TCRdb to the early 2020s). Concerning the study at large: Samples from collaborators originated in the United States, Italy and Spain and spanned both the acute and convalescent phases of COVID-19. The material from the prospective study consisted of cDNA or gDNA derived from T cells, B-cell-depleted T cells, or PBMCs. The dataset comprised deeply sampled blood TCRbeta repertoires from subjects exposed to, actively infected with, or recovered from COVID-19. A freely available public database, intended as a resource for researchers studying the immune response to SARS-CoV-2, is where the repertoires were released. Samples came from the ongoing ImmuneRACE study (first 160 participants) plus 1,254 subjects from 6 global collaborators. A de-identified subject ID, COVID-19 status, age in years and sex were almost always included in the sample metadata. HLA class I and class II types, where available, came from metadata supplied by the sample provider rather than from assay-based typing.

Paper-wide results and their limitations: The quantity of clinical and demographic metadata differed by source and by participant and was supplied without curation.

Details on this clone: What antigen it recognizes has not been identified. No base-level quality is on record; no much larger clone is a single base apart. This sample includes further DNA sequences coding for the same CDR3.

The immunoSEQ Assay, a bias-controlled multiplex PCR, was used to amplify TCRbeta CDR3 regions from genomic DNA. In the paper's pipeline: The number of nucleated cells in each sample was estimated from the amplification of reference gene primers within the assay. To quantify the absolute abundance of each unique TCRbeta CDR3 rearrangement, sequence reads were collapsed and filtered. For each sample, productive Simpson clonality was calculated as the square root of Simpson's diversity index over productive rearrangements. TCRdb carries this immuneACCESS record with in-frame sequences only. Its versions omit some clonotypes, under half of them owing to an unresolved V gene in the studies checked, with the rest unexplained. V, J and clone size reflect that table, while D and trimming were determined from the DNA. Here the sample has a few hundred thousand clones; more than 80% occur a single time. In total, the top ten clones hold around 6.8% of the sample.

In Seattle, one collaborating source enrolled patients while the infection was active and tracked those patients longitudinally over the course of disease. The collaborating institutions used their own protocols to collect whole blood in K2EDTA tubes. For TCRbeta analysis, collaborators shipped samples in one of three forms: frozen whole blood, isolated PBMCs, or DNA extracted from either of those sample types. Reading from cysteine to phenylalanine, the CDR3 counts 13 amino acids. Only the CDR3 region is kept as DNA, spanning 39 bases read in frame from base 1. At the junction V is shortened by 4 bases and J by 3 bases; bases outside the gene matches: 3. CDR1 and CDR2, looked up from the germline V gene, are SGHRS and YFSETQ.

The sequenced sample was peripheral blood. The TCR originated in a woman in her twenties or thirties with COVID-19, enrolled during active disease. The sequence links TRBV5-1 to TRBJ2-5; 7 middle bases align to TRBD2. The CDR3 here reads CASSLLAEETQYF. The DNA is TGCGCCAGCAGCCTCCTAGCGGAAGAGACCCAGTACTTC.